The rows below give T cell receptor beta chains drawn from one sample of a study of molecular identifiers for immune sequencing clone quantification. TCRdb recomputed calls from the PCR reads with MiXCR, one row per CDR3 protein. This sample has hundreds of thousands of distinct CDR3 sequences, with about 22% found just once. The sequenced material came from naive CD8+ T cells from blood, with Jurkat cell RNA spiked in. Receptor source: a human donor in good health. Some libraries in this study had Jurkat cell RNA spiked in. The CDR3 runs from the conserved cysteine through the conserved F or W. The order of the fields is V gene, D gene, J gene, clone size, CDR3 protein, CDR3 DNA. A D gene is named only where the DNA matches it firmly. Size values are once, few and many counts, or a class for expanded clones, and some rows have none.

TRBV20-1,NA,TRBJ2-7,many,CSAVLWGSEFYEQYF,TGCAGTGCTGTTCTGTGGGGCAGTGAGTTCTACGAGCAGTACTTC
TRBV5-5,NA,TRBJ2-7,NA,CASSLTEFGYEQYF,TGTGCCAGCAGCCTCACGGAGTTTGGCTACGAGCAGTACTTC
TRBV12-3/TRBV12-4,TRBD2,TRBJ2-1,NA,CASSLPTSGVNNEQFF,TGTGCCAGCAGTTTACCTACTAGCGGAGTGAACAATGAGCAGTTCTTC
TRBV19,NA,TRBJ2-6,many,CASSWIAATDSGANVLTF,TGTGCCAGTAGTTGGATAGCGGCCACTGATTCTGGGGCCAACGTCCTGACTTTC
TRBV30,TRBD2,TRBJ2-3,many,CAWSVLLAGEDTQYF,TGTGCCTGGAGTGTTTTGCTAGCGGGAGAAGATACGCAGTATTTT
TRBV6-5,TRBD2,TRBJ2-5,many,CASSYWTSGRGQETQYF,TGTGCCAGCAGTTACTGGACTAGCGGGAGGGGGCAAGAGACCCAGTACTTC
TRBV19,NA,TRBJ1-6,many,CASSIDLGVRSPLHF,TGTGCCAGTAGTATAGATCTCGGGGTTCGCTCACCCCTCCACTTT
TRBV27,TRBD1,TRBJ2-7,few,CASSKGTVEVYEQYF,TGTGCCAGCAGTAAGGGGACAGTAGAGGTCTACGAGCAGTACTTC
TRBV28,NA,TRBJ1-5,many,CASSFGVMGQPQHF,TGTGCCAGCAGTTTTGGGGTCATGGGTCAGCCCCAGCATTTT
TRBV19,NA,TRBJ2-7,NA,CASSPGIAYEQCF,TGTGCCAGTAGTCCTGGGATTGCCTACGAGCAGTGCTTC
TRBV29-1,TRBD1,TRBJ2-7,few,CSVALRDRGYEQYF,TGCAGCGTCGCCTTGAGGGACAGGGGCTACGAGCAGTACTTC
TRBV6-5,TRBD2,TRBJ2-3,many,CASSYIAGATDTQYF,TGTGCCAGCAGTTACATTGCGGGAGCCACAGATACGCAGTATTTT
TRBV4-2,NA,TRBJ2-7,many,CASSQDRTAYEQYF,TGTGCCAGCAGCCAAGATAGGACAGCCTACGAGCAGTACTTC
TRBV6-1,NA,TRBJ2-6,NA,CASSDSTAHSGANVLTF,TGTGCCAGCAGTGATTCGACAGCACACTCTGGGGCCAACGTCCTGACTTTC
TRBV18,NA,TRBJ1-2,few,CASSPSGANYGYTF,TGTGCCAGCTCACCCAGTGGGGCTAACTATGGCTACACCTTC
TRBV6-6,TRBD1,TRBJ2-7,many,CASSFRQGQYF,TGTGCCAGCAGTTTCAGACAGGGGCAGTACTTC
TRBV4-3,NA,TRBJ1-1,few,CASSQDSRTLNTEAFF,TGCGCCAGCAGCCAAGATAGCAGGACCTTGAACACTGAAGCTTTCTTT
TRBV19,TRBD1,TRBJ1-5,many,CASSLGDRGRQPQHF,TGTGCCAGTAGTTTGGGGGACAGGGGAAGGCAGCCCCAGCATTTT
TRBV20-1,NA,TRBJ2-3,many,CSPQGLGPPKGQDTQYF,TGCAGCCCCCAGGGGCTGGGACCACCTAAAGGGCAAGATACGCAGTATTTT
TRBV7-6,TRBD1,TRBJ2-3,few,CASSRTGVPIADTQYF,TGTGCCAGCAGCCGGACAGGGGTACCAATCGCAGATACGCAGTATTTT
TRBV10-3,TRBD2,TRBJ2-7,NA,CATTGTSVDEQYF,TGTGCCACAACCGGGACTAGCGTTGACGAGCAGTACTTC
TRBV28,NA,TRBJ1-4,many,CASRIVANEKLFF,TGTGCCAGCAGGATCGTTGCCAATGAAAAACTGTTTTTT
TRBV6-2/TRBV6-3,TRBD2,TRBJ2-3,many,CASIAGGVRTDTQYF,TGTGCCAGCATCGCTGGGGGGGTGCGCACAGATACGCAGTATTTT
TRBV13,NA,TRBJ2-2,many,CASTPGPNTGELFF,TGTGCCAGCACCCCTGGGCCGAACACCGGGGAGCTGTTTTTT
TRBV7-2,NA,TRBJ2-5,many,CASSPPQGRSDTQYF,TGTGCCAGCAGTCCCCCGCAGGGGAGATCGGATACCCAGTACTTC
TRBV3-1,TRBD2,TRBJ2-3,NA,CASSQFPSGGYSTDTQCF,TGTGCCAGCAGCCAGTTTCCTAGCGGGGGGTATAGCACAGATACGCAGTGTTTT
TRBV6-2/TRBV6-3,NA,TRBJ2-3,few,CASSTSRGDTQYF,TGTGCCAGCAGTACTAGTAGGGGAGATACGCAGTATTTT
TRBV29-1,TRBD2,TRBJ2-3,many,CSVEGTSGVTDTQYF,TGCAGCGTTGAGGGAACTAGCGGAGTCACAGATACGCAGTATTTT